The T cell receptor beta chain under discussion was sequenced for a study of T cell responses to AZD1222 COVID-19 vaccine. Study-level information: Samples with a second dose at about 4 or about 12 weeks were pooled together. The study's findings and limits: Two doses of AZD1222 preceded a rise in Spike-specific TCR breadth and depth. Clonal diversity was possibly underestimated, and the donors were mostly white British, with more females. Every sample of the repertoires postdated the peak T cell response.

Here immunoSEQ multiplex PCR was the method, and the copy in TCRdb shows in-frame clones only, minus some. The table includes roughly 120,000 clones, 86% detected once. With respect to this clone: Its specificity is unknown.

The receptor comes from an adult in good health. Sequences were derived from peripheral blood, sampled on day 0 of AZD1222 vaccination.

In DNA form, the CDR3 reads TGTGCCAGCAGCCAATCGCTAGCGGGGGGGGAAGAGACCCAGTACTTC. This codes for CASSQSLAGGEETQYF. This chain connects TRBV3-1 (or the pseudogene TRBV3-2) to TRBJ2-5; 12 positions match TRBD2. The CDR3 covers 16 residues. The V and J ends lost 2 bases and 3 bases, in that order; junction bases with no gene match: 4. In germline, CDR1 is LGHDT, CDR2 YNNKEL (reference sequence).